The 11 T cell receptor beta chains presented below share a single source sample, sequenced in a study of shared clonotypes between healthy human individuals (TCRdb year 2020). Receptor amplification or capture employed the immunoSEQ multiplex PCR assay. The source is immuneACCESS, and TCRdb retained only in-frame sequences with V and J called. Part of the clones is not carried over; for the studies checked, unresolved V genes explain less than half of this, and the remainder is unexplained. The sample data list over 850,000 clones, and approximately 80% of these were observed just once. Roughly 0.57% of the sample belongs to the ten largest clones. The material sequenced was memory CD4+ T cells from PBMCs. The cell subset or site label corresponds to: CD45RA-negative fraction. The receptors here all came from a man between 18 and 29 years old in good health. Some clones in this sample may be carry-over from other donors' samples.

This clone was picked up a small number of times. V is TRBV19 and J is TRBJ2-1, with 8 bases matching TRBD2. The junction had 19 bases not matched to a gene; V was cut back by 3 bases and J by 6 bases. Germline values: CDR1 LNHDA, CDR2 SQIVND (reference sequence). The CDR3 extends over 19 amino acids. The CDR3 region is CASSMSWTGGLAGPNEQFF. In DNA, the CDR3 is TGTGCCAGTAGTATGAGCTGGACCGGAGGGCTAGCGGGTCCCAATGAGCAGTTCTTC. Full variable domain (missing parts from reference TRBV19 and TRBJ2-1): DGGITQSPKYLFRKEGQNVTLSCEQNLNHDAMYWYRQDPGQGLRLIYYSQIVNDFQKGDIAEGYSVSREKKESFPLTVTSAQKNPTAFYLCASSMSWTGGLAGPNEQFFGPGTRLTVL.

The V call is TRBV27, the J call TRBJ1-1, with a weak D call TRBD1 (6 bases). The germline V gene encodes CDR1 MNHEY and CDR2 SMNVEV (reference sequence). The CDR3 totals 15 residues. V was trimmed by 2 bases and J by 0 bases, leaving 10 bases between them. CDR3 protein: CASSLKQGMNTEAFF. Written as DNA, the CDR3 is TGTGCCAGCAGTTTAAAACAGGGCATGAACACTGAAGCTTTCTTT.

The gene calls are TRBV27 and TRBJ1-4; TRBD1 might be the D (5 bases). The germline CDR1 and CDR2 sequences are MNHEY and SMNVEV (reference sequence). The V and J ends lost 4 bases and 6 bases respectively, with 9 bases between them. CDR3 length: 13 amino acids. CDR3 amino acids: CASSSQGDEKLFF. In DNA form, the CDR3 reads TGTGCCAGCAGTTCGCAGGGTGATGAAAAACTGTTTTTT. The whole variable domain, remainder taken from reference TRBV27 and TRBJ1-4, is EAQVTQNPRYLITVTGKKLTVTCSQNMNHEYMSWYRQDPGLGLRQIYYSMNVEVTDKGDVPEGYKVSRKEKRNFPLILESPSPNQTSLYFCASSSQGDEKLFFGSGTQLSVL.

This clone came up many times. The chain couples TRBV29-1 to TRBJ2-5, with D possibly TRBD1 on 6 matching bases. The CDR3 has 12 amino acids. Germline V gives CDR1 SQVTM, CDR2 ANQGSEA. The ends were cut back, 7 bases at V and 7 bases at J, with 16 bases in the middle. The CDR3 DNA reads TGCAGCGCCAACCCGACAGGACGGACCCAGTACTTC. Its translation is CSANPTGRTQYF.

V and J are TRBV5-1 and TRBJ1-1; D may be TRBD1 (5 bases). Germline V gene lookup returns CDR1 SGHRS and CDR2 YFSETQ. Trimming stripped 2 bases from V and 0 bases from J, with 14 bases between. The length of the CDR3 is 16 residues. CDR3 bases: TGCGCCAGCAGCTTTCAGGGAGGATCAATGAACACTGAAGCTTTCTTT. Translated: CASSFQGGSMNTEAFF.

This sequence joins TRBV30 and TRBJ1-2, with TRBD1 identical over 7 bases. The length of the CDR3 is 15 residues. Germline V gene sequence: CDR1 GTSNPN, CDR2 SVGIG (reference sequence). Trimming took 0 bases from V and 4 from J; bases not matched to a gene: 8. CDR3 residues: CAWSVQQGVGYGYTF. The CDR3 DNA follows: TGTGCCTGGAGTGTACAGCAGGGGGTCGGCTATGGCTACACCTTC. The full variable domain, rest sourced from reference TRBV30 and TRBJ1-2, is SQTIHQWPATLVQPVGSPLSLECTVEGTSNPNLYWYRQAAGRGLQLLFYSVGIGQISSEVPQNLSASRPQDRQFILSSKKLLLSDSGFYLCAWSVQQGVGYGYTFGSGTRLTVV.

In its sample, this clone was seen a few times. V and J are TRBV6-4 and TRBJ1-4; no clear D. Germline-derived CDR1 and CDR2 are MRHNA and SNTAGT. CDR3 length equals 15 residues. V lost 6 bases, J lost 0 bases, and 11 bases lay in between. CDR3 loop: CASSSPTPTNEKLFF. CDR3 bases: TGTGCCAGCAGCTCTCCGACACCAACTAATGAAAAACTGTTTTTT.

The chain has TRBV9 and TRBJ2-1; TRBD2 matches at 7 bases. Germline V gene lookup returns CDR1 SGDLS and CDR2 YYNGEE. This CDR3 has 15 amino acids. The ends lost 1 base at V and 2 bases at J; junction bases unmatched: 3. The CDR3: CASSVTGTTYNEQFF. CDR3 nucleotides: TGTGCCAGCAGCGTAACCGGGACTACCTACAATGAGCAGTTCTTC.

The V call is TRBV28, the J call TRBJ2-7; D might be TRBD2 (6 bases). V was shortened by 3 bases and J by 3 bases, with 9 bases between the two germline ends. Germline V gene lookup returns CDR1 MDHEN and CDR2 SYDVKM. This CDR3 region has 13 residues. The CDR3 DNA follows: TGTGCCAGCAGTTTGAGACTAGGCTACGAGCAGTACTTC. Translation: CASSLRLGYEQYF.

This chain links TRBV5-4 with TRBJ2-1; weak D call: TRBD2 (5 bases). Between the trimmed V and J ends, which lost 1 base and 0 bases, there was a span of 11 bases. Per the germline V gene, CDR1 is SGHNT and CDR2 is YYREEE (reference sequence). The CDR3 sequence is 16 residues long. CDR3 in amino acids: CASSLSSPNSYNEQFF. CDR3 coding DNA: TGTGCCAGCAGCTTGTCTAGCCCTAACTCCTACAATGAGCAGTTCTTC.

The sample holds a few counts of this clone. The V call is TRBV11-2, the J call TRBJ2-5, with 8 bases that match TRBD2. The last part of the DNA fits TRBJ2-7 better; the J call may be wrong. CDR1 and CDR2 (germline): SGHAT, FQNNGV. CDR3 length: 15 residues. CDR3 loop: CASTREAGARYEQYF. Here the CDR3 DNA reads TGTGCCAGCACCCGTGAAGCGGGAGCTCGTTACGAGCAGTACTTC.